This T cell receptor (beta chain) was retrieved from a study of regulatory T cells in long-lasting Graves disease. This clonotype came up many times. In building TCR beta libraries, iRepertoire HTBI primers were used together with Arm-PCR of CDR3 regions. TCRdb processed the multiplex PCR reads anew with MiXCR; each CDR3 protein has one entry. The table shows more than 350,000 distinct CDR3 sequences, with just under 15% occurring only once. In germline, CDR1 is SGHNT, CDR2 YENEEA. V dropped 3 bases and J dropped 4; count of bases not matched to a gene: 15. CDR3 length: 19 amino acids. Specified time point: newly diagnosed GD, antithyroid drugs for less than 3 months. PBMC-extracted RNA yielded the TCR library. Separately, the same data were catalogued under a study of T cells in Graves' hyperthyroidism and ophthalmopathy.

The chain couples TRBV11-3 to TRBJ2-1, with 10 bases fitting TRBD2. The source is a woman aged 25 to 45 with Graves disease. The sequencing here drew on peripheral blood mononuclear cells (PBMCs), taken at new diagnosis, from a patient treated with antithyroid drugs. The DNA of the CDR3 is TGTGCCAGCAGCTTGGGGGACCGTTTTAGCGGGAGGAGTTACAATGAGCAGTTCTTC. This encodes CASSLGDRFSGRSYNEQFF. The full variable domain, with the rest looked up from reference TRBV11-3 and TRBJ2-1, is EAGVVQSPRYKIIEKKQPVAFWCNPISGHNTLYWYLQNLGQGPELLIRYENEEAVDDSQLPKDRFSAERLKGVDSTLKIQPAELGDSAVYLCASSLGDRFSGRSYNEQFFGPGTRLTVL.